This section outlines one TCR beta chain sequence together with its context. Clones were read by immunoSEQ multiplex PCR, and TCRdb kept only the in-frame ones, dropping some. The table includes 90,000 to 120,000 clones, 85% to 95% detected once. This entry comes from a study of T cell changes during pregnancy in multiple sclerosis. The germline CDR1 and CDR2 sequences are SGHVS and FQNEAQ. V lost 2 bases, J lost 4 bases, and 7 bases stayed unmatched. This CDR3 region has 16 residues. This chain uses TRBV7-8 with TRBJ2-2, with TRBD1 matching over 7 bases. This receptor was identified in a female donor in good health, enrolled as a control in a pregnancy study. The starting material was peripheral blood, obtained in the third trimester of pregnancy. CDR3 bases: TGTGCCAGCAGCTTAACTACAGGGGCCGGCACCGGGGAGCTGTTTTTT. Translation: CASSLTTGAGTGELFF. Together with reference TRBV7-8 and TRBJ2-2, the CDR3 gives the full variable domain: GAGVSQSPRYKVAKRGQDVALRCDPISGHVSLFWYQQALGQGPEFLTYFQNEAQLDKSGLPSDRFFAERPEGSVSTLKIQRTQQEDSAVYLCASSLTTGAGTGELFFGEGSRLTVL.